One and the same sample provided the 5 T cell receptor beta chains below, sequenced in a study of blood T cell repertoires in COVID-19. Clones were sequenced by immunoSEQ multiplex PCR, and TCRdb holds only the in-frame ones, with some missing. This table holds some 510,000 clones, over 75% found once. Sequenced: PBMCs or T cells enriched from blood (not recorded which). These receptors were taken from a woman aged 35 to 49 who had recovered from COVID-19.

The V and J genes are TRBV7-8 and TRBJ1-2; D remains ambiguous. The germline gives CDR1 SGHVS, CDR2 FQNEAQ. The CDR3 is made up of 16 amino acids. The V gene lost 2 bases and the J gene lost 4 bases, with 17 bases spanning the gap. The CDR3 nucleotides are TGTGCCAGCAGCTTAAACAACGCCGCGGGCATCTATGGCTACACCTTC. It specifies CASSLNNAAGIYGYTF.

The gene calls are TRBV19 and TRBJ1-1, with D tentatively TRBD1 (5 bases). CDR1 LNHDA and CDR2 SQIVND come from the germline V gene (reference sequence). V was shortened by 1 base and J by 0 bases, with 9 bases between the two germline ends. This CDR3 contains 15 residues. CDR3 residues: CASSIVDSLNTEAFF. In nucleotides, the CDR3 is TGTGCCAGTAGTATAGTCGACAGCCTGAACACTGAAGCTTTCTTT.

V gene TRBV5-4 combines with J gene TRBJ2-3, with 10 bases fitting TRBD2. Germline CDR1 is SGHNT and CDR2 is YYREEE (reference sequence). Germline trimming cut 0 bases from V and 1 base from J; bases unmatched to any gene: 5. The CDR3 length is 17 residues. The chain's CDR3 is CASSLEIGLAGTDTQYF. CDR3 DNA: TGTGCCAGCAGCTTGGAAATAGGACTAGCGGGCACAGATACGCAGTATTTT. Combining the CDR3 with reference TRBV5-4 and TRBJ2-3 gives the whole variable domain ETGVTQSPTHLIKTRGQQVTLRCSSQSGHNTVSWYQQALGQGPQFIFQYYREEENGRGNFPPRFSGLQFPNYSSELNVNALELDDSALYLCASSLEIGLAGTDTQYFGPGTRLTVL.

The V and J genes are TRBV5-5 and TRBJ2-7; D remains unclear. Germline loops: CDR1 SGHKS, CDR2 YYEKEE (reference sequence). Trimming took off 1 base at V and 1 base at J, with 6 bases between the two ends. This CDR3 is built from 13 residues. CDR3 in amino acids: CASSLRVSYEQYF. The CDR3 nucleotides are TGTGCCAGCAGCTTGAGAGTATCCTACGAGCAGTACTTC.

The chain is built from TRBV5-1 and TRBJ2-1; possibly TRBD2 for D (5 bases). CDR3 length equals 18 residues. V was cut by 0 bases and J by 0 bases, with 16 bases left in between. The germline V gene has CDR1 SGHRS and CDR2 YFSETQ. CDR3 sequence: CASSLVLAEGSSYNEQFF. CDR3 nucleotides: TGCGCCAGCAGCTTGGTTCTTGCAGAGGGCAGCTCCTACAATGAGCAGTTCTTC. The whole variable domain, remainder taken from reference TRBV5-1 and TRBJ2-1, is KAGVTQTPRYLIKTRGQQVTLSCSPISGHRSVSWYQQTPGQGLQFLFEYFSETQRNKGNFPGRFSGRQFSNSRSEMNVSTLELGDSALYLCASSLVLAEGSSYNEQFFGPGTRLTVL.